The source of this TCR beta chain is a study of CD8+CD57+ T cells in acquired aplastic anemia. As for the study in general: Isolated CD4+ and CD8+ cells, once sorted, yielded DNA averaging around 3 ug. The study's findings and limits: The same twenty-nine CD8+ CDR3 sequences occurred in patients and in controls. CD8+ Simpson's diversity showed no significant patient-control difference.

The template used for profiling TCR beta VDJ and CDR3 was genomic DNA. TCRdb re-called the reads through MiXCR, storing one row per CDR3 protein. The sample lists 250,000 to 300,000 distinct CDR3 sequences, approximately 55% occurring once. Details on this clonotype: Its antigen is currently unknown.

Germline CDR1 SGHRS, CDR2 YFSETQ. The CDR3 runs 14 residues. V lost 3 bases and J lost 2; bases outside the gene matches: 4. The sample was sorted CD4+, CD8+, or CD8+CD57+ T cells (not recorded which) from PBMCs. The chain employs TRBV5-1 and TRBJ2-7, with 8 bases aligning to TRBD1. The clonotype originates from a human donor with severe aplastic anemia or a healthy control (not recorded which). Written as DNA, the CDR3 is TGCGCCAGCAGCTCTGGACAGGGAACCTACGAGCAGTACTTC. Its translation is CASSSGQGTYEQYF.